Below, 27 T cell receptor beta chains from the same sample are listed, as sequenced in a study of T-cell reconstitution after alpha-beta-depleted transplantation in children. Preparation of the TCRbeta library was carried out with unique molecular identifiers. TCRdb independently ran MiXCR on the PCR reads; one entry per CDR3 protein. The sample has about 600,000 distinct CDR3 sequences, 23% seen once. Material: PBMCs, mostly from graft donor cells, obtained 360 days after TCRalphabeta/CD19-depleted stem cell transplant. These receptors were taken from a boy younger than two who had a stem cell transplant for acute myeloid leukemia, so the T cells may come from the graft donor.

This chain uses TRBV5-1 with TRBJ2-3; D may be TRBD2 (6 bases). Germline CDR1 is SGHRS and CDR2 is YFSETQ. Trimming left V 6 bases short and J 2 bases short, with 13 bases between. The CDR3 is made up of 14 amino acids. The CDR3 reads CASKEGWDTDTQYF. DNA of the CDR3: TGCGCCAGCAAGGAGGGGTGGGACACAGATACGCAGTATTTT.

This clonotype was observed a few times. This chain joins TRBV9 and TRBJ2-1; 10 bases are a match to TRBD2. CDR1 and CDR2 (germline): SGDLS, YYNGEE. The junction had 5 bases not matched to a gene; V was cut back by 1 base and J by 4 bases. The CDR3 contains 16 residues. CDR3 nucleotides: TGTGCCAGCAGCGTACCGAGCGGGGGGGATTACAATGAGCAGTTCTTC. It yields the protein CASSVPSGGDYNEQFF.

This clonotype occurred a few times. The chain links TRBV7-9 to TRBJ2-1; D uncertain. The CDR3 is 10 residues long. Per the germline V gene, CDR1 is SEHNR and CDR2 is FQNEAQ (reference sequence). V was clipped by 4 bases and J by 13 bases, with 8 bases between them. In nucleotides, the CDR3 is TGTGCCAGCAGCTGGGAAAGACAGTTCTTC. Its translation: CASSWERQFF.

The gene calls are TRBV20-1 and TRBJ2-4; 8 nucleotides line up with TRBD1. The germline V gene has CDR1 DFQATT and CDR2 SNEGSKA (reference sequence). The J segment lost 6 bases and the V segment lost 6 bases, leaving 16 bases of the junction unmatched. This CDR3 comprises 16 residues. CDR3 in amino acids: CSARHIRSGGRNIQYF. CDR3 nucleotide sequence: TGCAGTGCGCGACACATTCGGTCAGGGGGCAGAAACATTCAGTACTTC.

This rearrangement joins TRBV7-2 to TRBJ2-3, with TRBD2 as a possible D gene (5 bases). Trimming stripped 3 bases from V and 3 bases from J, with 10 bases between. The length of the CDR3 is 14 residues. CDR1 is SGHTA and CDR2 is FQGNSA in the germline V gene. The CDR3 sequence is CASSFGVATDTQYF. CDR3 in DNA: TGTGCCAGCAGCTTCGGGGTTGCGACAGATACGCAGTATTTT.

This chain joins TRBV12-3 or TRBV12-4 and TRBJ1-5, with 9 bases that match TRBD1. The CDR3 spans 16 residues. V shed 1 base, J shed 7 bases, and the junction held 8 bases outside the gene matches. CDR3 sequence reads: CASSLVRDRDDQPQHF. CDR3 bases: TGTGCCAGCAGTTTAGTGAGGGACAGGGATGACCAGCCCCAGCATTTT.

This clonotype has more than one count but fewer than ten. The chain is built from TRBV5-6 and TRBJ2-7; D is undetermined. The CDR3 runs 14 residues. Per the germline V gene, CDR1 is SGHDT and CDR2 is YYEEEE. The V gene lost 4 bases and the J gene lost 3 bases, with 14 bases spanning the gap. The CDR3 DNA sequence: TGTGCCAGCAGCCTGAGCCCCAAATTCTACGAGCAGTACTTC. This sequence encodes CASSLSPKFYEQYF.

In its sample, this clonotype was seen many times. The rearrangement uses TRBV11-3 and TRBJ2-1, with D unresolved. Looked up from germline, CDR1 is SGHNT and CDR2 is YENEEA. Trimming removed 1 base from V and 0 bases from J, with 13 bases in between. The CDR3 is 17 amino acids. CDR3 in DNA: TGTGCCAGCAGCTTAGGACGGGCCCTGAGCTCCTACAATGAGCAGTTCTTC. It yields the protein CASSLGRALSSYNEQFF.

Ten or more counts support this clonotype. The chain combines TRBV20-1 with TRBJ2-3; D is perhaps TRBD1 (6 bases). Trimming shortened V by 6 bases and J by 1 base, and 14 bases separated the two germline ends. The CDR3 has 14 amino acids. The germline CDR1 and CDR2 sequences are DFQATT and SNEGSKA (reference sequence). The CDR3 DNA follows: TGCAGTGCCCAGGGGAGCCCGGGCACAGATACGCAGTATTTT. It yields the protein CSAQGSPGTDTQYF.

This clonotype showed up many times. The chain combines TRBV28 with TRBJ2-3, with D hard to call. There are 12 residues in the CDR3. CDR1 MDHEN and CDR2 SYDVKM come from the germline V gene. Trimming removed 8 bases from V and 6 bases from J, with 12 bases in between. The CDR3, as DNA: TGTGCCAGCGGGCAGGCCGAGGATACGCAGTATTTT. This gives the protein CASGQAEDTQYF.

The V and J genes are TRBV6-5 and TRBJ1-4; D gene ambiguous. Trimming took off 2 bases at V and 8 bases at J, with 15 bases between the two ends. The CDR3 runs to 15 residues. Germline values: CDR1 MNHEY, CDR2 SVGAGI. CDR3 in amino acids: CASSYEAGRTEKLFF. CDR3 nucleotide sequence: TGTGCCAGCAGTTACGAGGCAGGACGTACCGAAAAACTGTTTTTT.

This clonotype came up many times. This chain joins TRBV5-1 and TRBJ2-1; maybe TRBD1 (6 bases). Germline CDR1 SGHRS, CDR2 YFSETQ. CDR3 length equals 15 residues. V lost 1 base and J lost 2, with 10 bases in between. In nucleotides, the CDR3 is TGCGCCAGCAGCTTGACAGGGTGGGCCTACAATGAGCAGTTCTTC. Translated, it gives CASSLTGWAYNEQFF.

V usage is TRBV29-1 and J usage is TRBJ2-3; weak D call: TRBD2 (6 bases). The germline V gene has CDR1 SQVTM and CDR2 ANQGSEA. The CDR3 contains 13 residues. Trimming pared 3 bases from V and 4 bases from J, leaving 11 bases between. The CDR3 spells CSVDGGDADTQYF. CDR3 DNA: TGCAGCGTTGATGGAGGGGACGCAGATACGCAGTATTTT.

This clonotype was recorded at least ten times. The CDR3 loop reads CSATGAGETQYF. CDR3 nucleotide sequence: TGCAGTGCTACGGGGGCAGGGGAGACCCAGTACTTC. The V call is TRBV20-1, the J call TRBJ2-5; either TRBD1 or TRBD2 may supply D (6 bases each). This CDR3 has 12 residues. The ends were cut back, 4 bases at V and 5 bases at J, with 11 bases in the middle. CDR1 is DFQATT and CDR2 is SNEGSKA in the germline V gene (reference sequence).

Many counts were recorded for this clonotype. The V call is TRBV6-5, the J call TRBJ2-1; D is uncertain. The V gene lost 6 bases and the J gene lost 6 bases, with 6 bases spanning the gap. CDR1 and CDR2 from the germline V gene are MNHEY and SVGAGI. The CDR3 contains 11 residues. The CDR3 coding sequence is TGTGCCAGCAGGATCATCAATGAGCAGTTCTTC. This codes for CASRIINEQFF.

The chain uses TRBV7-3 and TRBJ2-1, with TRBD2 matching over 8 bases. V lost 4 bases and J lost 6; bases outside the gene matches: 8. The CDR3 covers 15 residues. The V gene's germline CDR1 is SGHTA and CDR2 FQGTGA. CDR3 DNA sequence: TGTGCCAGCAGCTCCTCCGCGGCGGGGGGCAATGAGCAGTTCTTC. This translates into CASSSSAAGGNEQFF.

In the case of this clonotype: This may stem from a read error, because a much larger clone lies one nucleotide away. The chain combines TRBV28 with TRBJ1-2; maybe TRBD1 (6 bases). The CDR3 extends over 13 amino acids. V shed 6 bases and J shed 4 bases, with 12 bases lying between them. CDR1 is MDHEN, CDR2 SYDVKM, per germline. The CDR3: CASSTDRIYGYTF. CDR3 bases: TGTGCCAGCAGCACGGACAGAATCTATGGCTACACCTTC.

This clonotype was found many times. The chain joins TRBV29-1 to TRBJ2-1; D gene unclear. The CDR3 has 11 amino acids. From germline, CDR1 is SQVTM and CDR2 ANQGSEA. Trimming took 4 bases from V and 4 from J, leaving 5 bases between them. CDR3 sequence (DNA): TGCAGCGTTGTGGCGTACAATGAGCAGTTCTTC. Protein sequence: CSVVAYNEQFF.

A few counts support this clonotype. J is TRBJ1-1 and V is TRBV29-1, with TRBD1 identical over 7 bases. CDR1 is SQVTM and CDR2 is ANQGSEA in the germline V gene. The V and J ends lost 6 bases and 3 bases, in that order; junction bases with no gene match: 16. This CDR3 region has 16 residues. The CDR3 bases are TGCAGCGTCGGGGAGGACAGGCGAGCGGTGTACACTGAAGCTTTCTTT. Amino acid sequence: CSVGEDRRAVYTEAFF.

The chain employs TRBV6-2 or TRBV6-3 and TRBJ2-5, with 7 bases aligning to TRBD2. V trimming: 2 bases; J trimming: 4 bases; junction bases outside the gene matches: 7. CDR3 length: 15 amino acids. Germline V gene lookup returns CDR1 MNHEY and CDR2 SVGEGT. Written as DNA, the CDR3 is TGTGCCAGCAGTTACCGACGGGGGGACCGAGAGACCCAGTACTTC. Its protein is CASSYRRGDRETQYF.

The V call is TRBV7-8, the J call TRBJ1-5, with 10 bases that match TRBD1. V dropped 5 bases and J dropped 3; count of bases not matched to a gene: 10. There are 17 residues in the CDR3. In germline, CDR1 is SGHVS, CDR2 FQNEAQ. CDR3 sequence reads: CASSLGRQGANNQPQHF. The CDR3 DNA sequence: TGTGCCAGCAGCCTAGGGAGACAGGGGGCCAACAATCAGCCCCAGCATTTT.

This clonotype was counted only a few times. The rearrangement uses TRBV20-1 and TRBJ1-1; 8 bases align to TRBD1. V was clipped by 3 bases and J by 4 bases; unmatched bases: 7. This CDR3 comprises 14 residues. Germline CDR1 is DFQATT and CDR2 is SNEGSKA (reference sequence). The CDR3 region is CSASRQGASTEAFF. CDR3 nucleotides: TGCAGTGCTAGTAGGCAGGGGGCGAGCACTGAAGCTTTCTTT.

V is TRBV12-3 or TRBV12-4 and J is TRBJ1-2; D is perhaps TRBD1 (5 bases). V lost 1 base to trimming and J lost 1 base, with 10 bases between them. The CDR3 is 15 amino acids. The CDR3 region has the DNA TGTGCCAGCAGTTTAGTGGGGACGGTTAACTATGGCTACACCTTC. It encodes CASSLVGTVNYGYTF.

This clonotype has only one observation. The chain joins TRBV12-3 or TRBV12-4 to TRBJ2-3, with D possibly TRBD1 on 5 matching bases. Trimming pared 2 bases from V and 1 base from J, leaving 13 bases between. This CDR3 has 16 amino acids. The CDR3 spells CASSLNRTPGTDTQYF. The CDR3 DNA follows: TGTGCCAGCAGTTTAAACAGGACCCCAGGCACAGATACGCAGTATTTT.

J is TRBJ2-2 and V is TRBV20-1, with D maybe TRBD2 (7 bases). The CDR3 loop spans 14 amino acids. The germline V gene encodes CDR1 DFQATT and CDR2 SNEGSKA (reference sequence). Trimming cost V 6 bases and J 7 bases, with 18 bases left between them. CDR3 amino acids: CSAQGGGPSGELFF. As DNA, the CDR3 is TGCAGTGCCCAAGGGGGGGGGCCGAGCGGGGAGCTGTTTTTT.

This clonotype was detected many times. The chain employs TRBV12-3 or TRBV12-4 and TRBJ1-1; D unclear. The CDR3 is made up of 12 amino acids. The germline V and J ends were trimmed by 5 bases and 5 bases, with 9 bases remaining between them. The CDR3 nucleotides read TGTGCCAGCAGTCCCCTATATACTGAAGCTTTCTTT. It specifies CASSPLYTEAFF.

This clonotype was recorded only once. The chain recombines TRBV7-2 with TRBJ2-5; 10 bases are a match to TRBD2. The CDR3 contains 16 residues. CDR1 is SGHTA and CDR2 is FQGNSA in the germline V gene. J was trimmed by 5 bases and V by 5 bases; bases with no gene match: 11. CDR3 sequence (DNA): TGTGCCAGCAGCATAAGCGGGGGGGCTTTAGGGGAGACCCAGTACTTC. Translation: CASSISGGALGETQYF.